This TCR beta chain stems from a study of T cells after posttransplantation cyclophosphamide. Findings and caveats of the study: Tissue-infiltrating T cells from skin or gut overlapped little with blood T cells. Recipient CMV seropositivity and CMV reactivation strongly tracked TRB clonality. Later blood repertoires were often dominated by clones from the donor CD8+ memory compartment.

The related graft donor's blood sample was taken on the day of bone marrow donation. About this clone itself: The antigen remains undetermined.

Sequencing used immunoSEQ multiplex PCR; TCRdb keeps in-frame clones, though not all of them. Listed for the sample are tens of thousands of clones, none seen a single time. Germline loops: CDR1 MGHDK, CDR2 SYGVNS. The CDR3 is made up of 13 amino acids. V was cut by 6 bases and J by 7 bases, with 16 bases left in between. Sequencing input: PBMCs. The clonotype was recovered from a man aged 40-49 years in good health, CMV-negative, and a related stem cell transplant donor. The rearrangement joins TRBV25-1 to TRBJ2-7, with D maybe TRBD2 (5 bases). CDR3 nucleotides: TGTGCCAGCAGCCGGGATCACTTTGGGGAGCAGTACTTC. Translating it yields CASSRDHFGEQYF.